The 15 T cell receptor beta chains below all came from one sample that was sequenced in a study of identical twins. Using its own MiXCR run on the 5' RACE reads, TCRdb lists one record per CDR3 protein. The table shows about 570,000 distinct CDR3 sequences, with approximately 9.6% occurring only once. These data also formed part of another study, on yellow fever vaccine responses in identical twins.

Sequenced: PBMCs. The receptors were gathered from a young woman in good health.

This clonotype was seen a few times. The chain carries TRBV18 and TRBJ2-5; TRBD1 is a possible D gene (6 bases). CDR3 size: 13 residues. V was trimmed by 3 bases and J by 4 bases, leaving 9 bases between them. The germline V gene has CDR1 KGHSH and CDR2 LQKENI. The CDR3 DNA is TGTGCCAGCTCACCCGGACAGATAGAGACCCAGTACTTC. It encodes CASSPGQIETQYF.

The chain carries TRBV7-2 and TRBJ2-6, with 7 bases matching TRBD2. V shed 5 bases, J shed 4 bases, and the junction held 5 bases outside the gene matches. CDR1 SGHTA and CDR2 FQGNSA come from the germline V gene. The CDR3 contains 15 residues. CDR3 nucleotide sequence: TGTGCCAGCAGCCCCCGGGGGGTCGGGGCCAACGTCCTGACTTTC. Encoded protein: CASSPRGVGANVLTF.

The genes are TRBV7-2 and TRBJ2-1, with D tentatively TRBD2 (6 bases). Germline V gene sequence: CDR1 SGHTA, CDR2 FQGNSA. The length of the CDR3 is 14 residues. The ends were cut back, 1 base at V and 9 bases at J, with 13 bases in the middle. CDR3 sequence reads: CASSLVSGVGEQFF. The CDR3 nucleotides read TGTGCCAGCAGCTTAGTTTCGGGAGTGGGTGAGCAGTTCTTC.

CDR3 residues: CASRGTSGQFRKYF. In DNA form, the CDR3 reads TGTGCCAGCAGGGGGACTAGCGGCCAATTCCGGAAGTACTTC. V and J are TRBV28 and TRBJ2-7; 11 bases are a match to TRBD2. This CDR3 has 14 residues. The V gene's germline CDR1 is MDHEN and CDR2 SYDVKM. The V gene end was trimmed by 6 bases and the J gene end by 11 bases; junction bases not matched to a gene: 12.

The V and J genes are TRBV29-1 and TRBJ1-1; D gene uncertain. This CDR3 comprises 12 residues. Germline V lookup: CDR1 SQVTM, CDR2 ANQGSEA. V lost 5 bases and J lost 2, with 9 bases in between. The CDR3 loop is CSVLGVNTEAFF. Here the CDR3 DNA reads TGCAGCGTTCTCGGGGTAAACACTGAAGCTTTCTTT. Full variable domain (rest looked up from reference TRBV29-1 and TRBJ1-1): SAVISQKPSRDICQRGTSLTIQCQVDSQVTMMFWYRQQPGQSLTLIATANQGSEATYESGFVIDKFPISRPNLTFSTLTVSNMSPEDSSIYLCSVLGVNTEAFFGQGTRLTVV.

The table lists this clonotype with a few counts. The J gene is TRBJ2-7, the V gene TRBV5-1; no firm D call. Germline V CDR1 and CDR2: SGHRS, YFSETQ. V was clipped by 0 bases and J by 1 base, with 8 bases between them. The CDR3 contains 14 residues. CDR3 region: CASSLGGKSYEQYF. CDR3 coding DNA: TGCGCCAGCAGCTTGGGGGGTAAATCCTACGAGCAGTACTTC.

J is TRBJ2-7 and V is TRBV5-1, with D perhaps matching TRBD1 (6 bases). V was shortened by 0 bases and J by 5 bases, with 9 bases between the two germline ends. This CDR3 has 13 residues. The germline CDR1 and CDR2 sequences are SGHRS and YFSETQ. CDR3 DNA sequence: TGCGCCAGCAGCTTGGAGGGGGTTGACGAGCAGTACTTC. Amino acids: CASSLEGVDEQYF.

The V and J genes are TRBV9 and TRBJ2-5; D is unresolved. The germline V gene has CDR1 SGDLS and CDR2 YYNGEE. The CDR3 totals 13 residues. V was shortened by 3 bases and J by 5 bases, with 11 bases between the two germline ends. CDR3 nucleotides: TGTGCCAGCAGCGATAGGCCGACGGAGACCCAGTACTTC. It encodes CASSDRPTETQYF.

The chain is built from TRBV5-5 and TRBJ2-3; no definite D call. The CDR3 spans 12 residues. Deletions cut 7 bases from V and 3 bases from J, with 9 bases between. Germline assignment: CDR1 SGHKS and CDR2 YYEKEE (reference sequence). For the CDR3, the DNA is TGTGCCAGCGACGATCGAACAGATACGCAGTATTTT. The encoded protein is CASDDRTDTQYF.

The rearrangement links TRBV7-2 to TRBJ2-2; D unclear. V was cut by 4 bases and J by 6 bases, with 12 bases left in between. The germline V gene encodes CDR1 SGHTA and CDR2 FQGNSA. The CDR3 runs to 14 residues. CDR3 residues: CASSSGRISGELFF. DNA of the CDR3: TGTGCCAGCAGCTCCGGTAGGATTTCCGGGGAGCTGTTTTTT.

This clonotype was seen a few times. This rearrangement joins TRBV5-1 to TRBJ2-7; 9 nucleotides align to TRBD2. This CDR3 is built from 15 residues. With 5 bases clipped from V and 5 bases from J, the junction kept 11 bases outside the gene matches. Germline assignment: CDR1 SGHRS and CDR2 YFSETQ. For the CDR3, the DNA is TGCGCCAGCAGTCGTTTTAGCGGGAGTGGGAACGAGCAGTACTTC. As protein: CASSRFSGSGNEQYF.

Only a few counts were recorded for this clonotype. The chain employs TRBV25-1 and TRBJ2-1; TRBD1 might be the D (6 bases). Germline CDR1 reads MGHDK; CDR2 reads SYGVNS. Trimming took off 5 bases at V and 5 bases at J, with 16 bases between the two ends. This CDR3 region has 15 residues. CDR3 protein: CASSRVGQSNNEQFF. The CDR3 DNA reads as TGTGCCAGCAGTAGGGTTGGACAGTCAAACAATGAGCAGTTCTTC.

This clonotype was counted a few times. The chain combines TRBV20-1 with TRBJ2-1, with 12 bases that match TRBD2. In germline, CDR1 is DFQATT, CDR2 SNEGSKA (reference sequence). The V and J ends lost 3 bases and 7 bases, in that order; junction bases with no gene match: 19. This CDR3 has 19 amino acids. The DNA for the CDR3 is TGCAGTGCTAGTGTGTGGACTAGCGGGATTTCGACCCTCACAAATGAGCAGTTCTTC. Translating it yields CSASVWTSGISTLTNEQFF.

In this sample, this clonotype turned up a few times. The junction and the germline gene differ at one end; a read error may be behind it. CDR3 nucleotide sequence: TGTGCCAACAGTTTGTGGTCTGTCCGTGTCGGGGACACCATATATTTT. This gives the protein CANSLWSVRVGDTIYF. This chain uses TRBV6-5 with TRBJ1-3; D is ambiguous. The germline V gene encodes CDR1 MNHEY and CDR2 SVGAGI. The CDR3 is 16 residues long.

The CDR3 coding sequence is TGTGCCAGTAGGACCGGGACTAGCGGAAGGGGGCTTCGAAGGAGAGTGGGCGAGCAGTACTTC. Its translation is CASRTGTSGRGLRRRVGEQYF. The chain joins TRBV27 to TRBJ2-7, with 11 bases aligning to TRBD2. Per germline, CDR1 MNHEY and CDR2 SMNVEV (reference sequence). The CDR3 is 21 amino acids. V was pared by 9 bases and J by 6 bases, with 31 bases of the junction left unmatched.